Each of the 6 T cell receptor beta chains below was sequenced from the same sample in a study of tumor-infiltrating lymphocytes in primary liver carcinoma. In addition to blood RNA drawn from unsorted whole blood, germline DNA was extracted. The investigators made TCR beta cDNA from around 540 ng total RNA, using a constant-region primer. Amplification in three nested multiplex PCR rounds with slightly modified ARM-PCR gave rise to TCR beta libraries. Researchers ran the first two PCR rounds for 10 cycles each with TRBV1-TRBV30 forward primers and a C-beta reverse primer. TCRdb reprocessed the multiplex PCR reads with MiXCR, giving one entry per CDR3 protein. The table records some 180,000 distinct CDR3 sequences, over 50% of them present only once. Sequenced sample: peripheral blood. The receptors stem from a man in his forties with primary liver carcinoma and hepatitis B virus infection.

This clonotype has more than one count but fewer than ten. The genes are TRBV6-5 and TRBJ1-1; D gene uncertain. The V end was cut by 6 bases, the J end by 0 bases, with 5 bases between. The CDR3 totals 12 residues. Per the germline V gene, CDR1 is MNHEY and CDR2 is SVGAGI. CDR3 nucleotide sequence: TGTGCCAGCAGGGGCATGAACACTGAAGCTTTCTTT. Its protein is CASRGMNTEAFF.

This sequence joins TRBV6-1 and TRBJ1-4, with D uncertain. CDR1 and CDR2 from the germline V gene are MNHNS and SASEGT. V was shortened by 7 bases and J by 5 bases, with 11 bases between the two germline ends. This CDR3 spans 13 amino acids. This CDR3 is CASTRERNEKLFF. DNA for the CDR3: TGTGCCAGCACACGGGAAAGGAATGAAAAACTGTTTTTT.

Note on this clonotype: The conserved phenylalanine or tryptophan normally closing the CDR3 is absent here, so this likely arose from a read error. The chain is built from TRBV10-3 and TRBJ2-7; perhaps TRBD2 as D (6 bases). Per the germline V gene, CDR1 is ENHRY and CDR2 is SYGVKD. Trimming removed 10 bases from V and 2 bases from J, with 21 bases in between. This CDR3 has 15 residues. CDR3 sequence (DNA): TGTGCCACTCCTTCCAGCGGGCGGCCGACCTACGAGCAGTACTTA. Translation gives CATPSSGRPTYEQYL.

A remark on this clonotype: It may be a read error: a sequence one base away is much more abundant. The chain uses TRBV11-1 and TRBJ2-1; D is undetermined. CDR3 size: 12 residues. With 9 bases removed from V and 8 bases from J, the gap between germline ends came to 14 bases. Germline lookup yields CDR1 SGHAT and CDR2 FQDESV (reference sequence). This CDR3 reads CARSHLPHEQFF. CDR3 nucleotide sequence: TGTGCCAGAAGCCATCTCCCCCATGAGCAGTTCTTC.

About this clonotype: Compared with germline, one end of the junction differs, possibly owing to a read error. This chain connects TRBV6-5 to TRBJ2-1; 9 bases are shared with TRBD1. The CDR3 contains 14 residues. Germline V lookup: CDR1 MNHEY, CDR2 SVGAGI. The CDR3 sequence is CASSYGDRVNDQFF. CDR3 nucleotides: TGTGCCAGCAGTTACGGGGACAGGGTTAATGATCAGTTCTTC.

The CDR3 DNA reads TGCGCCAGCAGTCAAAGAGACGGAATCACCATCAATGAGCAGTTCTTC. Translation: CASSQRDGITINEQFF. The rearrangement joins TRBV4-1 to TRBJ2-1; no clear D. Germline CDR1 and CDR2: MGHRA and YSYEKL. This CDR3 contains 16 residues. Trimming removed 6 bases from V and 6 bases from J, with 21 bases in between.